The clone carrying this T cell receptor beta chain has a handful of counts. What it recognizes is unknown. CDR1 and CDR2 (germline): MDHEN, SYDVKM. CDR3 length equals 12 residues. The sample comes from a study of blood T cells in healthy people across ages. General study results and limits: There was no known CMV status for donors, so expanded clonotype changes were possibly confounded.

PCR was performed a second time for about 7 to 11 cycles using a sample-barcoded 5' primer and a J-beta primer mix. Each of the samples gave a minimum of 2.5 million paired-end reads that contained CDR3. In TCRdb, the 5' RACE reads were re-called with MiXCR into one record per CDR3 protein. The sample shows 750,000 or so distinct CDR3 sequences, just under 25% of them seen only once. In addition, the sample was reused for a study of T cells of mothers and their children. That paper states: Slightly higher overlap, not significant, was seen in related mother-child pairs than in unrelated pairs.

The chain is built from TRBV28 and TRBJ2-1; D perhaps matches TRBD1 (5 bases). The J call may be in error: the DNA end matches TRBJ2-7 better. What was sequenced was blood. The receptor was isolated from a boy younger than 18 in good health. The CDR3 DNA reads as TGTGCCAGCAGGACAACAGGTGGTGAGCAGTACTTC. Translation: CASRTTGGEQYF.